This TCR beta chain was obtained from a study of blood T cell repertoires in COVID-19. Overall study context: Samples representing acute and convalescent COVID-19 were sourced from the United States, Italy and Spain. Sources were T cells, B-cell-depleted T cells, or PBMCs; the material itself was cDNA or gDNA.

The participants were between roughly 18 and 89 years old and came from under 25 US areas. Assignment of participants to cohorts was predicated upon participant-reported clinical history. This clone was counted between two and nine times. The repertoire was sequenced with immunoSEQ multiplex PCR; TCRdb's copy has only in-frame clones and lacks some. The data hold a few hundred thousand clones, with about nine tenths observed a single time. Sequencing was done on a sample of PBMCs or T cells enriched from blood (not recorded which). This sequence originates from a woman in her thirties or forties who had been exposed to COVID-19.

CDR3 residues: CASSLEGYPLHF. In DNA, the CDR3 is TGTGCCAGCAGTTTAGAGGGATACCCCCTCCACTTT. This chain links TRBV27 with TRBJ1-6; D is undetermined. Germline V gene data show CDR1 as MNHEY and CDR2 as SMNVEV (reference sequence). The CDR3 covers 12 residues. With 2 bases removed from V and 13 bases from J, the gap between germline ends came to 9 bases.